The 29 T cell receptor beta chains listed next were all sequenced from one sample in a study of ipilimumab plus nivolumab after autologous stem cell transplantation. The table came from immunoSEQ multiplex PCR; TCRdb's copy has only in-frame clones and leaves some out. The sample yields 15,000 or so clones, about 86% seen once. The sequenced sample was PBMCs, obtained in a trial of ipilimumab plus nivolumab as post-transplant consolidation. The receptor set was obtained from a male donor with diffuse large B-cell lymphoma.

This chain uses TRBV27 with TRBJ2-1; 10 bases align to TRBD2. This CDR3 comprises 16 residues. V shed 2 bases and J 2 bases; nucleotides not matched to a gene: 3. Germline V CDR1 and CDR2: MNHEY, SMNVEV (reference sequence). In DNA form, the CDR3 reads TGTGCCAGCAGTTTACAGCGGGGGGGGACCTACAATGAGCAGTTCTTC. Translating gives CASSLQRGGTYNEQFF.

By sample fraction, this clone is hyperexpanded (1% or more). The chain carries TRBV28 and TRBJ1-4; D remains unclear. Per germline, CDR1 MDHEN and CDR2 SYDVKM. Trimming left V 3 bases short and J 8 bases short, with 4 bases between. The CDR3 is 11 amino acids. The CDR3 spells CASSFEEKLFF. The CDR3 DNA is TGTGCCAGCAGTTTTGAAGAAAAACTGTTTTTT. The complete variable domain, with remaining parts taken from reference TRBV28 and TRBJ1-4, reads DVKVTQSSRYLVKRTGEKVFLECVQDMDHENMFWYRQDPGLGLRLIYFSYDVKMKEKGDIPEGYSVSREKKERFSLILESASTNQTSMYLCASSFEEKLFFGSGTQLSVL.

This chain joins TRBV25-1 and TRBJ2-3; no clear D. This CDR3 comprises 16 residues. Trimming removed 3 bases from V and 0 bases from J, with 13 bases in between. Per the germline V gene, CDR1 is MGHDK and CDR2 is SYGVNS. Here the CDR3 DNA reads TGTGCCAGCAGTGACGTAGGGATGCCTAGCACAGATACGCAGTATTTT. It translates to CASSDVGMPSTDTQYF. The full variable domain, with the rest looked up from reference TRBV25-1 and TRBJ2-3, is EADIYQTPRYLVIGTGKKITLECSQTMGHDKMYWYQQDPGMELHLIHYSYGVNSTEKGDLSSESTVSRIRTEHFPLTLESARPSHTSQYLCASSDVGMPSTDTQYFGPGTRLTVL.

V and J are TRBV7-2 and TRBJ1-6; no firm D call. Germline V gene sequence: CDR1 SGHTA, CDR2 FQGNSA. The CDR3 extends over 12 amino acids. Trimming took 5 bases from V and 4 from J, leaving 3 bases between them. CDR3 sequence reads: CASSDYNSPLHF. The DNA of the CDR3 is TGTGCCAGCAGCGATTATAATTCACCCCTCCACTTT.

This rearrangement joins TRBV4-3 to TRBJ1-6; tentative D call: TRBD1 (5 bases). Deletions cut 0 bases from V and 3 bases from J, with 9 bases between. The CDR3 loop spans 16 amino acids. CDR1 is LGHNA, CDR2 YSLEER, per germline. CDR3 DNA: TGCGCCAGCAGCCAAGACGGGACCGACTATAATTCACCCCTCCACTTT. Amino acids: CASSQDGTDYNSPLHF.

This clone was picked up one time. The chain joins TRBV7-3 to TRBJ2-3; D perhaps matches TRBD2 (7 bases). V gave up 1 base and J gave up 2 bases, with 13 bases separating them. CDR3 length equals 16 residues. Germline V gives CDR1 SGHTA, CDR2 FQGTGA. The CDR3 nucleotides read TGTGCCAGCAGCTTAAGAGGGGGGGCCCCCACAGATACGCAGTATTTT. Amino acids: CASSLRGGAPTDTQYF.

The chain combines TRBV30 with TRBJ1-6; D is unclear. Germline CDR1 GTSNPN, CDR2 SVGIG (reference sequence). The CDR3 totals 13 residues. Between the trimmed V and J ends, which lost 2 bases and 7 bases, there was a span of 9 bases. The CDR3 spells CAWSKEPNSPLHF. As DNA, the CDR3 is TGTGCCTGGAGTAAGGAGCCCAATTCACCCCTCCACTTT. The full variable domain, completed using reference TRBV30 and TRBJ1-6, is SQTIHQWPATLVQPVGSPLSLECTVEGTSNPNLYWYRQAAGRGLQLLFYSVGIGQISSEVPQNLSASRPQDRQFILSSKKLLLSDSGFYLCAWSKEPNSPLHFGNGTRLTVT.

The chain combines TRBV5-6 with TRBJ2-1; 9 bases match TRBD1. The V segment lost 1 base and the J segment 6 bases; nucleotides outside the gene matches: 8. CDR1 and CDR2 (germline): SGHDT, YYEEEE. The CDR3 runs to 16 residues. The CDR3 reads CASSLTSQTGGNEQFF. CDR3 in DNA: TGTGCCAGCAGCTTGACTTCACAGACAGGGGGCAATGAGCAGTTCTTC.

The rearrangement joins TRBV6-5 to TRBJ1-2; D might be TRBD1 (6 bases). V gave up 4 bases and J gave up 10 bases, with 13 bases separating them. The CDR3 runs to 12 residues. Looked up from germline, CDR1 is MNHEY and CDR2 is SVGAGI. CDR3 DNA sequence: TGTGCCAGCAGTTCTAACAGGGTGATCTACACCTTC. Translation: CASSSNRVIYTF.

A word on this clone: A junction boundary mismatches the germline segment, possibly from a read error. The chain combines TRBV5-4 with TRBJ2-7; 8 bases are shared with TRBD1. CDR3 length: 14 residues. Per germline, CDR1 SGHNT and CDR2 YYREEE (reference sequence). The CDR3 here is CASSLGQGSYEQYF. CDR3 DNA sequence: TGCGCCAGCAGCCTAGGACAGGGCTCCTACGAGCAGTACTTC.

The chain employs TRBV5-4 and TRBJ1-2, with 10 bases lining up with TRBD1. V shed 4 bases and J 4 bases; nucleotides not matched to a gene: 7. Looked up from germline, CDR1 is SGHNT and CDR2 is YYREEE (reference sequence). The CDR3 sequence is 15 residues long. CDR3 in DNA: TGTGCCAGCAGCATGGGGACAGGGGTTCCCTATGGCTACACCTTC. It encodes CASSMGTGVPYGYTF.

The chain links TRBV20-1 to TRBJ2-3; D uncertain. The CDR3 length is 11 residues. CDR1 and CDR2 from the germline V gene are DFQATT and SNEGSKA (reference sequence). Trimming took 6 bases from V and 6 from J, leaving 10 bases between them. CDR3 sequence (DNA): TGCAGTGCCGAGACTGGGGATACGCAGTATTTT. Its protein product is CSAETGDTQYF.

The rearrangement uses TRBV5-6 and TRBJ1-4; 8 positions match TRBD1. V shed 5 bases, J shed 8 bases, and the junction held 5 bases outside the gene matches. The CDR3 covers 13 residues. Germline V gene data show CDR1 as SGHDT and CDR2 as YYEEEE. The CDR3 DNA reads TGTGCCAGCAGTGACAGGGGTAGAGAAAAACTGTTTTTT. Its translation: CASSDRGREKLFF.

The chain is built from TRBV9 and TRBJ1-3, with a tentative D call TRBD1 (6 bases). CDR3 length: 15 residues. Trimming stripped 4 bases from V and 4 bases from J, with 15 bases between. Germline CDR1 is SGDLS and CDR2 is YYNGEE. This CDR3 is CASSRGGLEGNTIYF. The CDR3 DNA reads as TGTGCCAGCAGCAGGGGGGGCCTAGAAGGAAACACCATATATTTT.

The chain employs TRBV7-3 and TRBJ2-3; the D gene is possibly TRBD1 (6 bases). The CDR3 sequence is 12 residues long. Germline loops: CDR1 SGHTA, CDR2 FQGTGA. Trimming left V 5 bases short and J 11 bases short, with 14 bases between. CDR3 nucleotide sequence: TGTGCCAGCAGCGAGACAACAGGGTTGCAGTATTTT. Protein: CASSETTGLQYF.

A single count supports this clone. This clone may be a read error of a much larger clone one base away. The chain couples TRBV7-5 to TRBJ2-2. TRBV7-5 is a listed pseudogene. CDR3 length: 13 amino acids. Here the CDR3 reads CASSSPNTGELFF. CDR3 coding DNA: TGTGCCAGCAGCTCACCTAACACCGGGGAGCTGTTTTTT.

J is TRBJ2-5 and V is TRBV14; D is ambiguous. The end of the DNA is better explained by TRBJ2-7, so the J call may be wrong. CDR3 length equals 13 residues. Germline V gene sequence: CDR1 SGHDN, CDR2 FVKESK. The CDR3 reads CASSQGPRNEQYF. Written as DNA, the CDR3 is TGTGCCAGCAGCCAAGGACCCAGGAACGAGCAGTACTTC.

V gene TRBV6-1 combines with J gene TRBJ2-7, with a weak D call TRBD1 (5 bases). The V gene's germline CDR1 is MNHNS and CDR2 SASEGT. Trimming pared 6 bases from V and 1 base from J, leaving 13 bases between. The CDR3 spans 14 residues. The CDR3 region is CASSASRVSYEQYF. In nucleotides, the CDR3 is TGTGCCAGCAGCGCATCCAGGGTTTCCTACGAGCAGTACTTC.

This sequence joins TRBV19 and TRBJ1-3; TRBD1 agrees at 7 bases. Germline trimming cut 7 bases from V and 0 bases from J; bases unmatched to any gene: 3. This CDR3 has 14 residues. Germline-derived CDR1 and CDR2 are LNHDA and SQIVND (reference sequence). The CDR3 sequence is CASNDRVSGNTIYF. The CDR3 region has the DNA TGTGCCAGTAACGACAGGGTCTCTGGAAACACCATATATTTT.

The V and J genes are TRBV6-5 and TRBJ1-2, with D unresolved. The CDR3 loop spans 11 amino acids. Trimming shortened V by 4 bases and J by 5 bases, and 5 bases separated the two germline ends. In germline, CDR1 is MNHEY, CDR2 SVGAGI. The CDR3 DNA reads TGTGCCAGCAGTTTTGGTTATGGCTACACCTTC. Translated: CASSFGYGYTF.

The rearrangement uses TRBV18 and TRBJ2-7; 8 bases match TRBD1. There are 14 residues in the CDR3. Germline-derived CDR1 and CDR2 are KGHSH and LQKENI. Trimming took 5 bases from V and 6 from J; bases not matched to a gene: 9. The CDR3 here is CASSSWTGKREQYF. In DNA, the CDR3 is TGTGCCAGCTCATCGTGGACAGGGAAGCGCGAGCAGTACTTC.

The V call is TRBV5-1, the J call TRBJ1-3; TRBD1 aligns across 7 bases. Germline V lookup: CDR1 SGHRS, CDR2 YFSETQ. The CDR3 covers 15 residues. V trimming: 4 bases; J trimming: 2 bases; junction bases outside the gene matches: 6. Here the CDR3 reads CASSPGTAPGNTIYF. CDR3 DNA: TGCGCCAGCAGCCCCGGGACAGCCCCTGGAAACACCATATATTTT.

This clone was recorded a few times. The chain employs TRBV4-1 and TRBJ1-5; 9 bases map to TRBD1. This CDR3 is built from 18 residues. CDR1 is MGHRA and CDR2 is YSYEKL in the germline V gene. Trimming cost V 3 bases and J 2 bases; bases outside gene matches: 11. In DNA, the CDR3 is TGCGCCAGCAGCCAGGCACAGGGGGCAGGTACTGGCAATCAGCCCCAGCATTTT. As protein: CASSQAQGAGTGNQPQHF.

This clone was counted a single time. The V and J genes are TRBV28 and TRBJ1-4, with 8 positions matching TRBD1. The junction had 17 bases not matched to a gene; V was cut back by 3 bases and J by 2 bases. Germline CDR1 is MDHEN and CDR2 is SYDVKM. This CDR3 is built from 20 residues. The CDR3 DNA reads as TGTGCCAGCAGTTTCCCCGGACAGGGATCCTCATGGCGCACTAATGAAAAACTGTTTTTT. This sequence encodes CASSFPGQGSSWRTNEKLFF.

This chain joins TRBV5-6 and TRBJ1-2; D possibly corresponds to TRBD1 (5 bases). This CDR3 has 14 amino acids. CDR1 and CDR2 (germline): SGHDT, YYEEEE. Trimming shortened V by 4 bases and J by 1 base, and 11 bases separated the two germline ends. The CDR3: CASSRDLLNYGYTF. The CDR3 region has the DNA TGTGCCAGCAGCCGGGACTTACTTAACTATGGCTACACCTTC.

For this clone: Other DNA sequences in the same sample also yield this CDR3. The CDR3 region has the DNA TGCGCCAGCAGCTTGGCAGACACCGGGGAGCTGTTTTTT. As protein: CASSLADTGELFF. The J gene is TRBJ2-2, the V gene TRBV5-1; D is unclear. Germline values: CDR1 SGHRS, CDR2 YFSETQ. V lost 0 bases to trimming and J lost 3 bases, with 3 bases between them. This CDR3 spans 13 amino acids.

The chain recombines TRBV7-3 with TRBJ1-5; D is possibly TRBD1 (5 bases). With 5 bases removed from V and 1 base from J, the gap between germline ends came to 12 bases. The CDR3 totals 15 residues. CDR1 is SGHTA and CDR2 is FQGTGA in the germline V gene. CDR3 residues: CASSPRGGSNQPQHF. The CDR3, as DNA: TGTGCCAGCAGCCCCCGCGGGGGAAGCAATCAGCCCCAGCATTTT.

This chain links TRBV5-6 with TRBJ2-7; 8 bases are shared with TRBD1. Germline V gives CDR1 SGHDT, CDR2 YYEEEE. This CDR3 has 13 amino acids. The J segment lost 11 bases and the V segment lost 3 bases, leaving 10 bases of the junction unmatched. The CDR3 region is CASSSTGTGIKYF. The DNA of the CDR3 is TGTGCCAGCAGCTCCACCGGGACAGGCATTAAGTACTTC.

This CDR3 reads CSVGQDLLDNEQFF. The CDR3 nucleotides read TGCAGCGTTGGTCAGGATTTACTTGACAATGAGCAGTTCTTC. The gene calls are TRBV29-1 and TRBJ2-1; D gene ambiguous. CDR1 SQVTM and CDR2 ANQGSEA come from the germline V gene. Trimming left V 4 bases short and J 5 bases short, with 15 bases between. The CDR3 has 14 amino acids.